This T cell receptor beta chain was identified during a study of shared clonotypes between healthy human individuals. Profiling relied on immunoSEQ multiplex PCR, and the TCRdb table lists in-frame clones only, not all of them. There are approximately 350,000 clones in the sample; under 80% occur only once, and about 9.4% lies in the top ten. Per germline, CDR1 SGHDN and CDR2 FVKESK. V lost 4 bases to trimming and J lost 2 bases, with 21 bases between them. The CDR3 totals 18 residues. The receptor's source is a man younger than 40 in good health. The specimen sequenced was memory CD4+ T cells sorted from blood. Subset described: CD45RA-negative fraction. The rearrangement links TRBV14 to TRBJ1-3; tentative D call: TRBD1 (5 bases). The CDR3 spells CASSPEPGRSRPGNTIYF. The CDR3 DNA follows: TGTGCCAGCAGCCCTGAACCGGGACGGAGCCGTCCTGGAAACACCATATATTTT.